This paragraph reports one T cell receptor beta chain. Antigen unknown. The CDR3 has 13 amino acids. The germline V gene encodes CDR1 SGHVS and CDR2 FQNEAQ. V was trimmed by 2 bases and J by 6 bases, leaving 10 bases between them. Time point meaning: week 11, during vaccination. All doses held 300 ug of mutant IDH1 20-mer peptide, with topical imiquimod. Donors had new WHO grade 3 or 4 IDH1-mutant, ATRX-lost astrocytomas. Clones were sequenced by immunoSEQ multiplex PCR, and TCRdb holds only the in-frame ones, with some missing. The repertoire includes around 41,000 clones, roughly 84% of them detected once, and 2.2% sits in the top ten. This sample was taken from a study of a mutant IDH1 vaccine in newly diagnosed glioma.

The source of this sequence is a middle-aged man with glioma. The V gene is TRBV7-8, the J gene TRBJ1-2; no clear D. Here the sequenced sample was PBMCs, taken from a glioma patient whose treatment included an IDH1 peptide vaccine. In DNA, the CDR3 is TGTGCCAGCAGCTTAATAGGGTCCAATGGCTACACCTTC. It translates to CASSLIGSNGYTF. The full variable domain, rest sourced from reference TRBV7-8 and TRBJ1-2, is GAGVSQSPRYKVAKRGQDVALRCDPISGHVSLFWYQQALGQGPEFLTYFQNEAQLDKSGLPSDRFFAERPEGSVSTLKIQRTQQEDSAVYLCASSLIGSNGYTFGSGTRLTVV.